The rows below give T cell receptor beta chains drawn from one sample of a study of T cell clones after liver transplantation. The protocol was immunoSEQ multiplex PCR, while the TCRdb copy is restricted to in-frame clones and leaves out a portion. In the table there are about 74,000 clones, 80% of which are singletons. Sequencing used CD4+ T cells from blood, obtained before liver transplant. These receptor sequences come from a human donor who received a liver transplant. CDR3s include the opening cysteine and the closing phenylalanine or tryptophan. The D gene is left open where the match is weak. Size values are once, few and many counts, or a class for expanded clones, and some rows have none.

>.|TRBV5-1|.|TRBJ2-1
TGCGCCAGCAGCTTGGGCGGGGACTCCTACAATGAGCAGTTCTTC
CASSLGGDSYNEQFF
>.|TRBV19|.|TRBJ1-5
TGTGCCAGTAGTATAAGGACAAGGATTATCAATCAGCCCCAGCATTTT
CASSIRTRIINQPQHF
>.|TRBV6-5|.|TRBJ1-2
TGTGCCAGCTCTTCGATATCCGAGGGTCTCTATGGCTACACCTTC
CASSSISEGLYGYTF
>.|TRBV18|.|TRBJ2-7
TGTGCCAGCTCACCACCGTCCTCCTACGAGCAGTACTTC
CASSPPSSYEQYF
>.|TRBV5-1|.|TRBJ2-1
TGCGCCAGCAGCTTCCAGCAGAGCTCCTACAATGAGCAGTTCTTC
CASSFQQSSYNEQFF
>.|TRBV29-1|.|TRBJ1-1
TGCAGCGTTGTAGATTCTGGGGTGAACACTGAAGCTTTCTTT
CSVVDSGVNTEAFF
>TRBD1|TRBV30|.|TRBJ1-5
TGTGCCTCCGGGCGACAGGGGCGGCCCCAGCATTTT
CASGRQGRPQHF
>TRBD2|TRBV27|.|TRBJ2-2
TGTGCCAGCGGACTAGCAGCCACCGGGGAGCTGTTTTTT
CASGLAATGELFF
>.|TRBV28|.|TRBJ1-1
TGTGCCAGCAGTCCCCGGGCGCTTCACACTGAAGCTTTCTTT
CASSPRALHTEAFF
>TRBD1|TRBV5-1|.|TRBJ2-6
TGCGCCAGCAGCGGATCCGGGACAGGGATCTCTGGGGCCAACGTCCTGACTTTC
CASSGSGTGISGANVLTF
>.|TRBV18|.|TRBJ2-7
TGTGCCAGCTCACCGGCGGGGCTCTACGAGCAGTACTTC
CASSPAGLYEQYF
>TRBD2|TRBV4-1|.|TRBJ2-1
TGCGCCAGCAGCCAACTGGCGGGAGTGGGCAATGAGCAGTTCTTC
CASSQLAGVGNEQFF
>TRBD1|TRBV28|.|TRBJ2-1
TGTGCCAGCAGTTCCTCGACAGGGGTCCCATACAATGAGCAGTTCTTC
CASSSSTGVPYNEQFF
>.|TRBV6-5|.|TRBJ1-1
TGTGCCAGCAGTTACTCCGGCAGGGGAAACACTGAAGCTTTCTTT
CASSYSGRGNTEAFF
>TRBD2|TRBV5-1|.|TRBJ2-1
TGCGCCAGCAGCAGGACTAGCGGGAGGGCCGGAGAGCAGTTCTTC
CASSRTSGRAGEQFF
>.|TRBV9|once|TRBJ1-1
TGTGCCAGCAGCGCACAATCAGGGATTTCTGAAGCTTTCTTT
CASSAQSGISEAFF
>.|TRBV7-3|.|TRBJ2-7
TGTGCCAGCAGCTTAGTTGAAGGAACAAGCTGGGGCCGCGAGCAGTACTTC
CASSLVEGTSWGREQYF
>.|TRBV29-1|.|TRBJ2-3
TGCAGCGGCTCTACAGGGAGCAGGGGAGATACGCAGTATTTT
CSGSTGSRGDTQYF
>.|TRBV9|once|TRBJ2-7
TGTGCCAGCATACCCCTTGGGCGTTACCTCCAATTTTACGAGCAGTACTTC
CASIPLGRYLQFYEQYF
>TRBD1|TRBV2|.|TRBJ2-7
TGTGCCAGCAGTGGACAGGGGCCTACCTACGAGCAGTACTTC
CASSGQGPTYEQYF
>TRBD1|TRBV18|.|TRBJ1-1
TGTGCCAGCTCACTGCAGGGACAGGGTAAAGGGAACACTGAAGCTTTCTTT
CASSLQGQGKGNTEAFF
>.|TRBV18|.|TRBJ1-2
TGTGCCAGCTCACCAAATGTGGTGGGTGGCTACACCTTC
CASSPNVVGGYTF
>.|TRBV6-1|few|TRBJ2-6
TGTGCCAGCAGTGCAGGTCCCTCTGGGGCCAACGTCCTGACTTTC
CASSAGPSGANVLTF
>.|TRBV7-9|.|TRBJ2-3
TGTGCCAGCAGCTCTGGACTCGATACGCAGTATTTT
CASSSGLDTQYF
>TRBD1|TRBV19|.|TRBJ1-4
TGTGCCACTCGCCCCGCAGGGGGCAGAATACGACCCGGGGAAAAACTGTTTTTT
CATRPAGGRIRPGEKLFF
>TRBD2|TRBV10-3|.|TRBJ2-3
TGTGCCATCGGGGGGCCGGGACTAGCGGGGCAGACAACTAGCACAGATACGCAGTATTTT
CAIGGPGLAGQTTSTDTQYF
>.|TRBV7-2|.|TRBJ1-3
TGTGCCAGCAGCCCTGATTGGGGGGAAAACACCATATATTTT
CASSPDWGENTIYF
>TRBD1|TRBV6-4|few|TRBJ1-1
TGTGCCAGCAGTGCCAAACAGGGGTCCGAAGCTTTCTTT
CASSAKQGSEAFF
>.|TRBV7-9|few|TRBJ1-5
TGTGCCAGCAGCTTAGGGGGACCGGTCAGGGAAGCCCAGCATTTT
CASSLGGPVREAQHF
>.|TRBV7-2|.|TRBJ2-7
TGTGCCAGCAGCTTAGGCCCCGCCCCCTACGAGCAGTACTTC
CASSLGPAPYEQYF
>TRBD2|TRBV18|.|TRBJ2-4
TGTGCCAGCTCACCGCCGGGACTAGCGGGAGTATTAGCCAAAAACATTCAGTACTTC
CASSPPGLAGVLAKNIQYF
>.|TRBV4-1|.|TRBJ2-5
TGCGCCAGCAGCCAAGGAGGACAGTTACAAGAGACCCAGTACTTC
CASSQGGQLQETQYF